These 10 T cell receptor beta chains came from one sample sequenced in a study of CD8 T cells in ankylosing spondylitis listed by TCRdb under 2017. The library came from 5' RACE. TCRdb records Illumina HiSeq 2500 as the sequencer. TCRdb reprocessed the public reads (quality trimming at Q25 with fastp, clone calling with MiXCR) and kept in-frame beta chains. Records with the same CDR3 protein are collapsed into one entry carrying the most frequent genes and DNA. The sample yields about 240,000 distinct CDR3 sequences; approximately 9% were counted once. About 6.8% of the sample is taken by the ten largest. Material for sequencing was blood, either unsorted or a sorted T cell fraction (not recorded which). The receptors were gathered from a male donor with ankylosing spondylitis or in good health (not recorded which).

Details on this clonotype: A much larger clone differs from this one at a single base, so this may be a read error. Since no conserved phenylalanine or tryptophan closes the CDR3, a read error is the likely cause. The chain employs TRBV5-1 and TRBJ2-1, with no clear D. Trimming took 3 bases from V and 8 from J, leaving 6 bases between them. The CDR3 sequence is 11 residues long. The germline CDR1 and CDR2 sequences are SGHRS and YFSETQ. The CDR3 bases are TGCGCCAGCAGCTATTTGTATGAGCAGTTCCTC. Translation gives CASSYLYEQFL.

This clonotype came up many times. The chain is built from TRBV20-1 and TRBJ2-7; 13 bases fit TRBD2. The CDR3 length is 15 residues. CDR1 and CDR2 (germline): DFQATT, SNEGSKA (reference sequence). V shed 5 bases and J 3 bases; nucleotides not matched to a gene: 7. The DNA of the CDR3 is TGCAGTGCTTCGCGGACTAGCGGGAGTAGCTACGAGCAGTACTTC. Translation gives CSASRTSGSSYEQYF.

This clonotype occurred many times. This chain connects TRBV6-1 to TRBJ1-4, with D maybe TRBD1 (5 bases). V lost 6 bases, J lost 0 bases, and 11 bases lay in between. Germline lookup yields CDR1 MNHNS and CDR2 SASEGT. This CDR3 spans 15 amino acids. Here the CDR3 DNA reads TGTGCCAGCAGACGGGACGGGGCAACTAATGAAAAACTGTTTTTT. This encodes CASRRDGATNEKLFF.

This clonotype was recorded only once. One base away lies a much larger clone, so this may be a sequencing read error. In nucleotides, the CDR3 is TGCGCCTGCAGCTTGGCAGGACAACCTCAAGAGACCCAGTACTTC. Amino acids: CACSLAGQPQETQYF. V and J are TRBV5-1 and TRBJ2-5; a weak D match, TRBD1 (5 bases). The CDR3 length is 15 residues. From germline, CDR1 is SGHRS and CDR2 YFSETQ.

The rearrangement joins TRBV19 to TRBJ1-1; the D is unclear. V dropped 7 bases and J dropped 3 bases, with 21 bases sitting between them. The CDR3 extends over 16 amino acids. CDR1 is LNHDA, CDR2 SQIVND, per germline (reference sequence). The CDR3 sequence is CASTFLLNLKDTEAFF. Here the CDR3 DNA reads TGTGCCAGTACTTTCCTACTAAACCTAAAGGACACTGAAGCTTTCTTT.

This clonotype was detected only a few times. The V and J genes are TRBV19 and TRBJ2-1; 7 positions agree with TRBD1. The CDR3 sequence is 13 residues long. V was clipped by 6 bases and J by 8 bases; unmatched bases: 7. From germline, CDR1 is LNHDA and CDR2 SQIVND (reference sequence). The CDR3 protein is CASRHPQGYEQFF. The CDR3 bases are TGTGCCAGTAGGCATCCACAGGGGTATGAGCAGTTCTTC.

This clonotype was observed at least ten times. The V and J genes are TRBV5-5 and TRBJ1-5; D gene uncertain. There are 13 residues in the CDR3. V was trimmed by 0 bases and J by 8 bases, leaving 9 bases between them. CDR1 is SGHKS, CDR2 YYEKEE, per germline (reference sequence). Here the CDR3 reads CASSLDSRKPQHF. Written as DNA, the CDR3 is TGTGCCAGCAGCTTGGACAGCCGGAAGCCCCAGCATTTT.

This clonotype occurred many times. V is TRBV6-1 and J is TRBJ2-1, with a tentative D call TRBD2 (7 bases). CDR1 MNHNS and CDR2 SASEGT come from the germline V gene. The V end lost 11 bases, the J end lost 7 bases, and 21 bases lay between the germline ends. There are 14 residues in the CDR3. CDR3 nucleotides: TGTGCCGGCACCCTCGGGGGGCCGAGGAATGAGCAGTTCTTC. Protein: CAGTLGGPRNEQFF.

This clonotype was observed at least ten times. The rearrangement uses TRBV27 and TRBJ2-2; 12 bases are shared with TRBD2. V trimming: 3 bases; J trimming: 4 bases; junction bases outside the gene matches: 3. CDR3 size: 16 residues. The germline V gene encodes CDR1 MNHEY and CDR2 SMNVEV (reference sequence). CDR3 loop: CASSLLGLAGTGELFF. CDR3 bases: TGTGCCAGCAGTTTGTTGGGACTAGCGGGCACCGGGGAGCTGTTTTTT.

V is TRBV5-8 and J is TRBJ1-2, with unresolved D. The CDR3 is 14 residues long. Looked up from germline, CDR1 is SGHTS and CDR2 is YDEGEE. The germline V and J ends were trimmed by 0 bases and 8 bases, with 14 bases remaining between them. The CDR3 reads CASSLGQRGGGYTF. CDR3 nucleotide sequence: TGTGCCAGCAGCTTGGGGCAGCGTGGAGGCGGCTACACCTTC.